This T cell receptor (beta chain) is from a study of blood T cell repertoires in COVID-19. About the research overall: Specimens from acute and convalescent COVID-19 originated in the United States, Italy and Spain. PBMCs, B-cell-depleted T cells, or T cells were the source of the cDNA or gDNA that made up the material.

In the authors' workflow: Estimation of nucleated cell counts was performed using reference gene primer amplification. Generated by immunoSEQ multiplex PCR, the TCRdb table keeps only in-frame clones and is missing some. The DNA gave D and trimming, while V, J and clone size come from that table. The repertoire consists of 60,000 to 75,000 clones, with over 75% occurring once and the leading ten covering approximately 4%. This clone has a handful of counts. This CDR3 has 13 residues. V lost 4 bases, J lost 13 bases, and 8 bases stayed unmatched. Germline CDR1 reads SGDLS; CDR2 reads YYNGEE. J is TRBJ1-6 and V is TRBV9, with TRBD1 matching 7 bases. Sequenced: peripheral blood. The origin of this receptor is a human donor in a cohort sampled during active COVID-19. CDR3 nucleotide sequence: TGTGCCAGCAGCTTCGGGACAGTCGGTCCCCTCCACTTT. Encoded protein: CASSFGTVGPLHF.